This entry lists 10 T cell receptor beta chains sequenced from one sample in a study of beta chain features in type 1 diabetes. Reverse transcribing all isolated RNA meant expressed TCRB transcripts were sequenced. Repertoires were generated with immunoSEQ multiplex PCR, while TCRdb's copy carries only in-frame clones and drops some. Found here are hundreds of thousands of clones, around 12% of them singletons; the top ten hold 0.017%. Sequenced input: naive CD4+ T cells from blood. The receptors derive from a man aged 18 to 35 in good health.

This clone came up a few times. This chain links TRBV7-9 with TRBJ2-1, with 8 bases aligning to TRBD2. The germline CDR1 and CDR2 sequences are SEHNR and FQNEAQ (reference sequence). This CDR3 is 16 amino acids long. Germline trimming cut 2 bases from V and 6 bases from J; bases unmatched to any gene: 9. CDR3 in DNA: TGTGCCAGCAGCTTAAGTGCGGGGGGCGGCCCCAATGAGCAGTTCTTC. The encoded protein is CASSLSAGGGPNEQFF.

This rearrangement joins TRBV14 to TRBJ2-3; TRBD2 is a possible D gene (6 bases). There are 13 residues in the CDR3. Germline CDR1 reads SGHDN; CDR2 reads FVKESK. V was pared by 2 bases and J by 8 bases, with 11 bases between. CDR3 loop: CASSQRSSGTQYF. CDR3 nucleotide sequence: TGTGCCAGCAGCCAAAGAAGTAGCGGTACGCAGTATTTT.

The J gene is TRBJ2-7, the V gene TRBV5-1; 11 positions match TRBD1. V trimming: 3 bases; J trimming: 2 bases; junction bases outside the gene matches: 1. CDR1 and CDR2 from the germline V gene are SGHRS and YFSETQ. The CDR3 has 14 amino acids. This CDR3 is CASSWGQGAYEQYF. CDR3 in DNA: TGCGCCAGCAGCTGGGGACAGGGGGCCTACGAGCAGTACTTC. Drawing the rest from reference TRBV5-1 and TRBJ2-7, the complete variable domain is KAGVTQTPRYLIKTRGQQVTLSCSPISGHRSVSWYQQTPGQGLQFLFEYFSETQRNKGNFPGRFSGRQFSNSRSEMNVSTLELGDSALYLCASSWGQGAYEQYFGPGTRLTVT.

This clone turned up a few times. The rearrangement joins TRBV29-1 to TRBJ2-6; 9 bases are shared with TRBD1. V shed 4 bases, J shed 0 bases, and the junction held 10 bases outside the gene matches. Germline CDR1 reads SQVTM; CDR2 reads ANQGSEA. The CDR3 covers 18 residues. The CDR3 DNA sequence: TGCAGCGTTGGGGGACAGGGAACCTACTCCTCTGGGGCCAACGTCCTGACTTTC. Residues: CSVGGQGTYSSGANVLTF. The full variable domain, its missing parts supplied by reference TRBV29-1 and TRBJ2-6, is SAVISQKPSRDICQRGTSLTIQCQVDSQVTMMFWYRQQPGQSLTLIATANQGSEATYESGFVIDKFPISRPNLTFSTLTVSNMSPEDSSIYLCSVGGQGTYSSGANVLTFGAGSRLTVL.

The count of this clone is one. Possible read error: a much larger clone is one base away. Other DNA variants within this sample encode the same CDR3. The J gene is TRBJ2-1, the V gene TRBV28; 8 bases fit TRBD2. This CDR3 region has 15 residues. Germline V CDR1 and CDR2: MDHEN, SYDVKM. V gave up 2 bases and J gave up 2 bases; unmatched junction bases: 2. Here the CDR3 reads CASSLGGRTYNEQFF. The CDR3, as DNA: TGTGCCAGCAGTTTAGGCGGGAGGACCTACAATGAGCAGTTCTTC.

V and J are TRBV27 and TRBJ2-1, with 7 bases lining up with TRBD1. Per the germline V gene, CDR1 is MNHEY and CDR2 is SMNVEV (reference sequence). V dropped 2 bases and J dropped 6; count of bases not matched to a gene: 7. The CDR3 spans 15 residues. Written as DNA, the CDR3 is TGTGCCAGCAGTTTAGCCGAGGCAGGGGGCAATGAGCAGTTCTTC. Its translation is CASSLAEAGGNEQFF.

This clone occurred a few times. The rearrangement links TRBV9 to TRBJ2-5; the match to TRBD1 covers 7 bases. The V and J ends lost 2 bases and 1 base, in that order; junction bases with no gene match: 2. In germline, CDR1 is SGDLS, CDR2 YYNGEE. The CDR3 runs 14 residues. The CDR3 protein is CASSVTGAQETQYF. The CDR3 DNA is TGTGCCAGCAGCGTCACAGGGGCCCAAGAGACCCAGTACTTC.

The chain combines TRBV7-2 with TRBJ1-5, with TRBD1 matching 9 bases. The V gene end was trimmed by 5 bases and the J gene end by 4 bases; junction bases not matched to a gene: 3. The germline gives CDR1 SGHTA, CDR2 FQGNSA. There are 14 residues in the CDR3. The CDR3 reads CASSLQGANQPQHF. CDR3 bases: TGTGCCAGCAGCCTACAGGGGGCGAATCAGCCCCAGCATTTT.

V and J are TRBV9 and TRBJ2-1; 9 bases are a match to TRBD1. In germline, CDR1 is SGDLS, CDR2 YYNGEE. This CDR3 has 14 amino acids. V dropped 4 bases and J dropped 8; count of bases not matched to a gene: 7. The CDR3 nucleotides read TGTGCCAGCAGCCACACTACAGGGGGCGATGAGCAGTTCTTC. It encodes CASSHTTGGDEQFF.

This chain joins TRBV5-1 and TRBJ2-3, with TRBD1 as a possible D gene (5 bases). The CDR3 is made up of 15 amino acids. Germline V CDR1 and CDR2: SGHRS, YFSETQ. The V and J ends lost 4 bases and 0 bases respectively, with 12 bases between them. The CDR3 region is CASSQGPTSTDTQYF. In DNA form, the CDR3 reads TGCGCCAGCAGCCAGGGTCCTACTAGCACAGATACGCAGTATTTT.